The TCR beta chain described here comes from a study of CD8+CD57+ T cells in acquired aplastic anemia. Study as a whole: Sorted CD4+ and CD8+ cell DNA averaged around 3.5 ug.

CDR3 and TCR beta VDJ profiling relied on genomic DNA as the template. In TCRdb, the reads were re-called with MiXCR into one record per CDR3 protein. Seen here are about 270,000 distinct CDR3 sequences, roughly 80% observed once, and the top ten hold less than 50%. The sample holds a few counts of this clonotype. The CDR3 has 15 amino acids. Germline lookup yields CDR1 LNHDA and CDR2 SQIVND (reference sequence). V shed 5 bases and J shed 0 bases, with 12 bases lying between them. Patients sequenced had flow cytometry evidence of CD8+CD57+ cell expansion. The receptor's source is a human donor with aplastic anemia. The chain links TRBV19 to TRBJ2-3, with D possibly being TRBD2 (5 bases). What was sequenced was sorted CD4+, CD8+, or CD8+CD57+ T cells (not recorded which) from PBMCs. Here the CDR3 reads CASSWLATSTDTQYF. Written as DNA, the CDR3 is TGTGCCAGTAGTTGGTTAGCGACTAGCACAGATACGCAGTATTTT. The full variable domain, its missing parts supplied by reference TRBV19 and TRBJ2-3, is DGGITQSPKYLFRKEGQNVTLSCEQNLNHDAMYWYRQDPGQGLRLIYYSQIVNDFQKGDIAEGYSVSREKKESFPLTVTSAQKNPTAFYLCASSWLATSTDTQYFGPGTRLTVL.